This T cell receptor (beta chain) came from a study of shared clonotypes between healthy human individuals. The donor cohort consisted entirely of Caucasian adults residing in Nashville, Tennessee. Germline CDR1 GTSNPN, CDR2 SVGIG (reference sequence). V lost 4 bases, J lost 2 bases, and 6 bases lay in between. The CDR3 loop spans 11 amino acids. For every subset, genomic DNA was evenly distributed across several immunoSEQ plates. TCRdb's table, derived via immunoSEQ multiplex PCR, lists solely in-frame clones and lacks some. The data contain about 480,000 clones, around 79% of them singletons. This clonotype originated in a woman aged 40 to 50 in good health. Some clones in this sample may be carry-over from other donors' samples. Input material: PBMCs. The chain carries TRBV30 and TRBJ2-7, with D tentatively TRBD2 (6 bases). DNA of the CDR3: TGTGCCTGGACGGGGGCCTACGAGCAGTACTTC. Translating gives CAWTGAYEQYF. Full variable domain (rest looked up from reference TRBV30 and TRBJ2-7): SQTIHQWPATLVQPVGSPLSLECTVEGTSNPNLYWYRQAAGRGLQLLFYSVGIGQISSEVPQNLSASRPQDRQFILSSKKLLLSDSGFYLCAWTGAYEQYFGPGTRLTVT.